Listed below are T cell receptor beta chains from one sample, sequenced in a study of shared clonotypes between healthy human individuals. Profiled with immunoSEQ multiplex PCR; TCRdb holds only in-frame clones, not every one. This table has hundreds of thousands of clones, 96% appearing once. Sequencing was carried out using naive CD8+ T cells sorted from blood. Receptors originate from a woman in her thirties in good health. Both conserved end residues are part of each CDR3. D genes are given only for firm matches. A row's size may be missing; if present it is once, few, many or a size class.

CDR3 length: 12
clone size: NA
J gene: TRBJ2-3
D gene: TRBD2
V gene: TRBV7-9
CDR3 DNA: TGTGCCAGCAGCCTACTAGCGGATACGCAGTATTTT
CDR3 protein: CASSLLADTQYF

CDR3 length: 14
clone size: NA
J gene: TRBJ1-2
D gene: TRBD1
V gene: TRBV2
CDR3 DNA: TGTGCCAGCAGGGGCGGACAGGCCATGTATGGCTACACCTTC
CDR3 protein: CASRGGQAMYGYTF

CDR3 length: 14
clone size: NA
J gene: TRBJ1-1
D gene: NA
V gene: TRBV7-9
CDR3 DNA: TGTGCCAGCAGCTTAGGGGAGGGGAACACTGAAGCTTTCTTT
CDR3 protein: CASSLGEGNTEAFF

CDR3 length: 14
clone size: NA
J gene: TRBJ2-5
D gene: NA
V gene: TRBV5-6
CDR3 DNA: TGTGCCAGCAGCTTCACAGGGCAGTCTGCGACCCAGTACTTC
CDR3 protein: CASSFTGQSATQYF

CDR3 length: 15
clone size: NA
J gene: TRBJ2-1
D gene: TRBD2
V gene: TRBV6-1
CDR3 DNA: TGTGCCAGCAGTCCCGGGACTAGCGGGCAGGATGAGCAGTTCTTC
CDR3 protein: CASSPGTSGQDEQFF

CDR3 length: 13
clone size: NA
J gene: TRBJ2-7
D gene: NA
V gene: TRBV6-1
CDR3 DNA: TGTGCCAGCAGTGATGGGTGGGGGCACGAGCAGTACTTC
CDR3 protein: CASSDGWGHEQYF

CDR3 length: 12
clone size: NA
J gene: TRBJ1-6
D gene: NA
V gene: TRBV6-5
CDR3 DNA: TGTGCCAGCAGTTACAACAATTCACCCCTCCACTTT
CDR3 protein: CASSYNNSPLHF

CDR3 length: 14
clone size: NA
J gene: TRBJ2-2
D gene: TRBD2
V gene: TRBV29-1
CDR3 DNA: TGCAGCGTTGAGGGACTAACGAACACCGGGGAGCTGTTTTTT
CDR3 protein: CSVEGLTNTGELFF

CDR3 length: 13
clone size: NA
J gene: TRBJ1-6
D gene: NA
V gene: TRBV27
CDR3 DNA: TGTGCCACCGGTATGATCAGGGGCTCACCCCTCCACTTT
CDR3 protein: CATGMIRGSPLHF

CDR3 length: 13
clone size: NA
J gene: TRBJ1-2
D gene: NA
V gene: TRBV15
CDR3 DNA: TGTGCCACCAGCAGAGATACCCTCTATGGCTACACCTTC
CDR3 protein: CATSRDTLYGYTF

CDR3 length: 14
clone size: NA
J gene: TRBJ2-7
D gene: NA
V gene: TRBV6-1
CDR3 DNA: TGTGCCAGCAGTGAAGGGGACACAGCCTACGAGCAGTACTTC
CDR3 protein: CASSEGDTAYEQYF

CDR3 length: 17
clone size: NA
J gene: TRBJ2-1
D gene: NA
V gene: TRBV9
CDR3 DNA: TGTGCCAGCAGCGGAACGACGAGACAGGCGGACTACGATGAGCAGTTCTTC
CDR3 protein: CASSGTTRQADYDEQFF

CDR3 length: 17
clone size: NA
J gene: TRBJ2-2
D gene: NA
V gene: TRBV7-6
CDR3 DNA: TGTGCCAGCAGCTCGCCAGGAGGGGCGGAGAGCACCGGGGAGCTGTTTTTT
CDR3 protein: CASSSPGGAESTGELFF

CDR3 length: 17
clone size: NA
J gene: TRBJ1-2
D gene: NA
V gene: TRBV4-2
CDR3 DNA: TGTGCCAGCAGCCAAGACGGAAGTTTAGGGGGGCACTATGGCTACACCTTC
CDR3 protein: CASSQDGSLGGHYGYTF

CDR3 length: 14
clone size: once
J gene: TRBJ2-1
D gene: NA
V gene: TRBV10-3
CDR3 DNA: TGTGCCATCAGTGATGGTAGCTCCTACAATGAGCAGTTCTTC
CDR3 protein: CAISDGSSYNEQFF

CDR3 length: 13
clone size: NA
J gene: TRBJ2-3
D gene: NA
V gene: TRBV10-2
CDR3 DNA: TGCGCCAGCAGTGATTCTGGCGGAGATACGCAGTATTTT
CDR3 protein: CASSDSGGDTQYF

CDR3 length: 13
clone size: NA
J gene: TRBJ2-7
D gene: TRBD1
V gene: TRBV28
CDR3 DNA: TGTGCCAGCAGGGGACAGGGGGTGTACGAGCAGTACTTC
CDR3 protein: CASRGQGVYEQYF

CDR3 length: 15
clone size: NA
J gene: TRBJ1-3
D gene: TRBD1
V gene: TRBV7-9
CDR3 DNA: TGTGCCAGCAGCTTAGCATCGACAGGGGTCGACACCATATATTTT
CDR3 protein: CASSLASTGVDTIYF

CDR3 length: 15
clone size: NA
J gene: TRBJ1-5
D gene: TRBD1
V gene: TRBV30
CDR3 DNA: TGTGCCTGGGGGGTACGGGGACAGGGAAATCAGCCCCAGCATTTT
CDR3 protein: CAWGVRGQGNQPQHF

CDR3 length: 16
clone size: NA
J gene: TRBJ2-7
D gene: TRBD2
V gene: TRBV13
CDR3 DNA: TGTGCCAGCCTCGGGGCGACTAGCGGGAGGCCCTACGAGCAGTACTTC
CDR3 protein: CASLGATSGRPYEQYF

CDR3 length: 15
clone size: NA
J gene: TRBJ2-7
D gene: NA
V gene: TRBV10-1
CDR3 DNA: TGCGCCAGCAGTGACGTGGGGAGAAACCGGTACGAGCAGTACTTC
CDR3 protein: CASSDVGRNRYEQYF

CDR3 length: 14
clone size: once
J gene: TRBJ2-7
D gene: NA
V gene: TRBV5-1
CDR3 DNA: TGCGCCAGCAGCTTCGTGGGACAATCCTACGAGCAGTACTTC
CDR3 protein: CASSFVGQSYEQYF

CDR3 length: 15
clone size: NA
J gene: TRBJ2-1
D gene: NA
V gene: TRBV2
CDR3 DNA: TGTGCCAGCAGTGTAACGCCTGACTCCTACAATGAGCAGTTCTTC
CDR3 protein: CASSVTPDSYNEQFF

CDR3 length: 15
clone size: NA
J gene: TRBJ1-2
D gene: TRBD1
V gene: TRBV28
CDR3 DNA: TGTGCCAGCAGTCCGACAGGGTTTACTAACTATGGCTACACCTTC
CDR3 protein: CASSPTGFTNYGYTF

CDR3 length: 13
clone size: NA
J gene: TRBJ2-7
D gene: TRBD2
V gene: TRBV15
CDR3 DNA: TGTGCCACCAGCGGGGATAGCGGGTACGAGCAGTACTTC
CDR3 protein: CATSGDSGYEQYF

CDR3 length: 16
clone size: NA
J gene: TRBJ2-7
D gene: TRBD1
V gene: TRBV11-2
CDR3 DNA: TGTGCCAGCAGCTTAGGGCCGGGGACAGGCCTCTACGAGCAGTACTTC
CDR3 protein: CASSLGPGTGLYEQYF

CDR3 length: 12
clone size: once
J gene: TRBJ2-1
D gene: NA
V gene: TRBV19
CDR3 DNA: TGTGCCAGTGAACTCCAGGGAGGAGAGCAGTTCTTC
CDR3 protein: CASELQGGEQFF

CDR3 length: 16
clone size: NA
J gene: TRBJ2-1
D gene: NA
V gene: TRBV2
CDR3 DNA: TGTGCCAGCAGTGACTCTAGCGACAATCCCTACAATGAGCAGTTCTTC
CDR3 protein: CASSDSSDNPYNEQFF

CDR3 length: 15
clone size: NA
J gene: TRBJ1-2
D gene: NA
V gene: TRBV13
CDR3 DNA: TGTGCCAGCAGCCAACTAATGGACGGGTACTATGGCTACACCTTC
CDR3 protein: CASSQLMDGYYGYTF

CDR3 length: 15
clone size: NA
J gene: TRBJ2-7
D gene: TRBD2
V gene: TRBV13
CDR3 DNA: TGTGCCAGCAGCCCGCGCGGGACTAGCGGGTACGAGCAGTACTTC
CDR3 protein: CASSPRGTSGYEQYF

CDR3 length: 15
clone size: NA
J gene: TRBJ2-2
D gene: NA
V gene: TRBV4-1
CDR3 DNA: TGCGCCAGCAGCCCGGACTGGGCGAACACCGGGGAGCTGTTTTTT
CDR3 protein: CASSPDWANTGELFF

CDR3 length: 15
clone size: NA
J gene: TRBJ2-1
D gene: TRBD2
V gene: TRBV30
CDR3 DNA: TGTGCCTACACACTAGCGGGAGTGTTGTTACATGAGCAGTTCTTC
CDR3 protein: CAYTLAGVLLHEQFF

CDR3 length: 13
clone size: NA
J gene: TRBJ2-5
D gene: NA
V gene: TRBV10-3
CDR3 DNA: TGTGCCATCAGTGATCGGGAGTCGGAGACCCAGTACTTC
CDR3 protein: CAISDRESETQYF

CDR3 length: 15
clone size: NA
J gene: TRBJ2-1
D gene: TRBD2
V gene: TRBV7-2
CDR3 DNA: TGTGCCAGCAGCCCCGATATGACTAGCGGGCATGAGCAGTTCTTC
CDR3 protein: CASSPDMTSGHEQFF

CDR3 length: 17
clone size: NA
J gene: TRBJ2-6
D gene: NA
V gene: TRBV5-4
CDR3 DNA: TGTGCCAGCAGCTTACAGGGGGGGGGCTCTGGGGCCAACGTCCTGACTTTC
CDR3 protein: CASSLQGGGSGANVLTF

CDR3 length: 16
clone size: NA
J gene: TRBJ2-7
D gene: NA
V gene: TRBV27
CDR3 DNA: TGTGCCAGCAGTAATATAGGTGGGGCTGGTGGGTACGAGCAGTACTTC
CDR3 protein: CASSNIGGAGGYEQYF

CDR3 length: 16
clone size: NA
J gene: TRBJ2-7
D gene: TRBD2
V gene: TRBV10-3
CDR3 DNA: TGTGCCATCAGTGAGACACTAGCGGGAGTTAACAACGAGCAGTACTTC
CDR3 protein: CAISETLAGVNNEQYF

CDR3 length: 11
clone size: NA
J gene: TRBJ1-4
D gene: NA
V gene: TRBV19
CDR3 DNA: TGTGCCAGTAGTATACACGAAAAACTGTTTTTT
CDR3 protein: CASSIHEKLFF

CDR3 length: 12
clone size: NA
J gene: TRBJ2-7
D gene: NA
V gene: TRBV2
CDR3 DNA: TGTGCCAGCGGGGGGAACATCTACGAGCAGTACTTC
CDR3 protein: CASGGNIYEQYF

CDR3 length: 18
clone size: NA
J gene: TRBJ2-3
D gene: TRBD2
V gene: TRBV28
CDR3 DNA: TGTGCCAGCAGTTTACTACCCATTAGCGGGAGTAACACAGATACGCAGTATTTT
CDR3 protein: CASSLLPISGSNTDTQYF

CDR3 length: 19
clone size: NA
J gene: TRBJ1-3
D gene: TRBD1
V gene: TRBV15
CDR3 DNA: TGTGCCACCAGCAGTTCCTTTTTACGTGACAGGGACTCTGGAAACACCATATATTTT
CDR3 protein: CATSSSFLRDRDSGNTIYF

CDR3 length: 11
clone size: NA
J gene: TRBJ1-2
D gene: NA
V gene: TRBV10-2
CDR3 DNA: TGCGCCAGCAGTGAAGGGTTAGGCTACACCTTC
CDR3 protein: CASSEGLGYTF

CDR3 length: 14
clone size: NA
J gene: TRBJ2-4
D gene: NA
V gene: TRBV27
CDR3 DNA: TGTGCCAGCAGCCTGGCTGTAGCCAAAAACATTCAGTACTTC
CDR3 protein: CASSLAVAKNIQYF

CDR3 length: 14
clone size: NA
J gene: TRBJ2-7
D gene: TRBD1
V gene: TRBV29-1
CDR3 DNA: TGCAGCGTCCCAGGACAGGGGGCGCTCTACGAGCAGTACTTC
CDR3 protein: CSVPGQGALYEQYF

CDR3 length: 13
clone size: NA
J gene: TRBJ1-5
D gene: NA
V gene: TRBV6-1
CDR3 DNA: TGTGCCAGCACGGGGGCCGGCCATCAGCCCCAGCATTTT
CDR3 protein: CASTGAGHQPQHF

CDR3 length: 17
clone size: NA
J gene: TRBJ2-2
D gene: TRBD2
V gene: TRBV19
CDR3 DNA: TGTGCCAGTACCTCTCTCCTGGAGCGGGAGTATACCGGGGAGCTGTTTTTT
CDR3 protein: CASTSLLEREYTGELFF

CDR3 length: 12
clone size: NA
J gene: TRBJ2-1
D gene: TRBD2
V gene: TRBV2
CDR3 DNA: TGTGCCAGCGGGAGCGGGAGGCTTGAGCAGTTCTTC
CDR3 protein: CASGSGRLEQFF

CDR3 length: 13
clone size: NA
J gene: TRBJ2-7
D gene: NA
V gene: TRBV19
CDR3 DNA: TGTGCCAGTAGTATAGATTTGGAGGGCGAGCAGTACTTC
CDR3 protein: CASSIDLEGEQYF

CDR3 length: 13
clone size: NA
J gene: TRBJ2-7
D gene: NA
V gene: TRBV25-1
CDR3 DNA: TGTGCCAGCAGTGCCAGACTAGGCTACGAGCAGTACTTC
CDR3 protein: CASSARLGYEQYF

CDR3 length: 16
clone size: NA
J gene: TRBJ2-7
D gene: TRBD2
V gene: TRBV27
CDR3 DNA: TGTGCCAGCAGTCTAACGACTAGCGGGCACTCCTACGAGCAGTACTTC
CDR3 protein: CASSLTTSGHSYEQYF

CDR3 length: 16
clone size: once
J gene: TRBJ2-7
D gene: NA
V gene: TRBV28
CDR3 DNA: TGTGCCAGCAGAAACCCCCTGGAGGGGCCGGTCTGCGAGCAGTACTTC
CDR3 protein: CASRNPLEGPVCEQYF

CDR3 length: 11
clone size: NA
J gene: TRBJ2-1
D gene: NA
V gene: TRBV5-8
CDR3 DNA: TGTGCCAGCAGCTGGATCCAAGTACAGTTCTTC
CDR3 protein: CASSWIQVQFF

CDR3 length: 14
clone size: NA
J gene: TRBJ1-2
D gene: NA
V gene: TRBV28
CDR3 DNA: TGTGCCAGCAGTGCGGACAGTTTTAACTATGGCTACACCTTC
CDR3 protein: CASSADSFNYGYTF